This T cell receptor (beta chain) was sequenced in a study of blood T cell repertoires in COVID-19. About the study: Some COVID-19 samples were acute and others convalescent; all came from the United States, Italy and Spain.

Participant age was 18 to 89 years, and participants resided in about two dozen US areas. V gave up 6 bases and J gave up 4 bases, with 10 bases separating them. Germline CDR1 and CDR2: SGHNT and YENEEA. The CDR3 runs to 12 residues. Method: immunoSEQ multiplex PCR; TCRdb's copy keeps in-frame clones and lacks some. The sample has over 200,000 clones, around 90% seen once; the top ten hold around a tenth. The sample comprised PBMCs or T cells enriched from blood (not recorded which). This clonotype originated in a man aged 18 to 30 with acute COVID-19. The chain has TRBV11-3 and TRBJ2-7, with D perhaps matching TRBD1 (6 bases). The DNA of the CDR3 is TGTGCCAGCAGTGCAACAGGGTACGAGCAGTACTTC. It is translated as CASSATGYEQYF.